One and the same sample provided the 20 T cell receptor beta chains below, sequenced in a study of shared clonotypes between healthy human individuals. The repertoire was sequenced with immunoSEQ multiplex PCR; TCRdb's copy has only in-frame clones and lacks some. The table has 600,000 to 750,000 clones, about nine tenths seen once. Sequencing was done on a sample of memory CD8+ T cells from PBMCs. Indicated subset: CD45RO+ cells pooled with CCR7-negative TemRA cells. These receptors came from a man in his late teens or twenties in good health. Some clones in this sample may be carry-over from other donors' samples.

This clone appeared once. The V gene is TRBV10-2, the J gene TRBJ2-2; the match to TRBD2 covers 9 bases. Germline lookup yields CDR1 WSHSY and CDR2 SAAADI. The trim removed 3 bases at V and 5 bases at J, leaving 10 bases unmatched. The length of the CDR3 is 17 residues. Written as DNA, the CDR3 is TGCGCCAGCAGTGATGGTCCGGCTAGCGGGAATACCGGGGAGCTGTTTTTT. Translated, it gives CASSDGPASGNTGELFF.

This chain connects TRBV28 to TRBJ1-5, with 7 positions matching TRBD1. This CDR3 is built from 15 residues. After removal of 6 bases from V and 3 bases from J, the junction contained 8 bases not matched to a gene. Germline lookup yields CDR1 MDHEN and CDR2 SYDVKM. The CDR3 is CASSAQGGLNQPQHF. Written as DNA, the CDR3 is TGTGCCAGCAGCGCTCAGGGGGGACTCAATCAGCCCCAGCATTTT. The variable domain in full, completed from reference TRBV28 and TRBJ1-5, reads DVKVTQSSRYLVKRTGEKVFLECVQDMDHENMFWYRQDPGLGLRLIYFSYDVKMKEKGDIPEGYSVSREKKERFSLILESASTNQTSMYLCASSAQGGLNQPQHFGDGTRLSIL.

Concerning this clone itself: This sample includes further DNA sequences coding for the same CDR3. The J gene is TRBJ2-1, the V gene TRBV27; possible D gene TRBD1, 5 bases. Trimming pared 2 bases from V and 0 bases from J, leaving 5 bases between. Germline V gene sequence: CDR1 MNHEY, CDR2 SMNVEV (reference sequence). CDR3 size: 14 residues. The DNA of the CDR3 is TGTGCCAGCAGTTTAGACAGCTCCTACAATGAGCAGTTCTTC. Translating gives CASSLDSSYNEQFF.

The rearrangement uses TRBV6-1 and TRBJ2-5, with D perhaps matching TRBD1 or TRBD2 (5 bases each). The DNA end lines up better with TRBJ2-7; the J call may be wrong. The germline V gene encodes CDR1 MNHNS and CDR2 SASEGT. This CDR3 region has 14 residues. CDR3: CASSGAGNSYEQYF. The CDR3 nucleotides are TGTGCCAGCAGCGGGGCCGGTAACTCCTACGAGCAGTACTTC.

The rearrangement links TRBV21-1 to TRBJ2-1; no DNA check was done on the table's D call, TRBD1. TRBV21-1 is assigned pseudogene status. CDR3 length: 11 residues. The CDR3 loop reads CASIGSVREFF. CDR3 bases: TGTGCCAGCATCGGCTCGGTCAGGGAGTTCTTC.

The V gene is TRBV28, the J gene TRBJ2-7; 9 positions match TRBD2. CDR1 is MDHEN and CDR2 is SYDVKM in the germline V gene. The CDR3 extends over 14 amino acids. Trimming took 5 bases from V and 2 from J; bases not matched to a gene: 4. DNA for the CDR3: TGTGCCAGCAGTCAACTAGCGGGTCCCTACGAGCAGTACTTC. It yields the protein CASSQLAGPYEQYF. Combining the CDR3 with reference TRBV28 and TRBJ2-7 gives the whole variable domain DVKVTQSSRYLVKRTGEKVFLECVQDMDHENMFWYRQDPGLGLRLIYFSYDVKMKEKGDIPEGYSVSREKKERFSLILESASTNQTSMYLCASSQLAGPYEQYFGPGTRLTVT.

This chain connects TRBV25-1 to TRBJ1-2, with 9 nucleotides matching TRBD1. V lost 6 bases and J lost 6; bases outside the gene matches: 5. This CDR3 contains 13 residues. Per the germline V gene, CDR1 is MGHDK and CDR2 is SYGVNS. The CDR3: CASRSTGGHGYTF. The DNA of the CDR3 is TGTGCCAGCAGATCGACAGGGGGACATGGCTACACCTTC.

Here the CDR3 DNA reads TGTGCCAGCAGTTTCGGGGGACAGCTCACTGAAGCTTTCTTT. Its translation is CASSFGGQLTEAFF. The chain uses TRBV27 and TRBJ1-1; 7 bases line up with TRBD1. The CDR3 has 14 amino acids. J gave up 4 bases and V 3 bases, and 5 bases lay outside the gene matches. Per germline, CDR1 MNHEY and CDR2 SMNVEV (reference sequence).

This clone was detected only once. CDR3 DNA: TGTGCCAGCAGCGTAGGAGGGACAACAAGCACAGATACGCAGTATTTT. Translation: CASSVGGTTSTDTQYF. The chain links TRBV9 to TRBJ2-3; perhaps TRBD1 as D (6 bases). The CDR3 spans 16 residues. Germline CDR1 and CDR2: SGDLS and YYNGEE. V was trimmed by 0 bases and J by 0 bases, leaving 11 bases between them.

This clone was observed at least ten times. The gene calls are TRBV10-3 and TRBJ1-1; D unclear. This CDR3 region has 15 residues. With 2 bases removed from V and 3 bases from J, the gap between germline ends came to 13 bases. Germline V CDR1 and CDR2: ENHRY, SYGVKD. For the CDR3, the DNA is TGTGCCATCAGTGAGCCCAGTGGCGGGGACACTGAAGCTTTCTTT. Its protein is CAISEPSGGDTEAFF.

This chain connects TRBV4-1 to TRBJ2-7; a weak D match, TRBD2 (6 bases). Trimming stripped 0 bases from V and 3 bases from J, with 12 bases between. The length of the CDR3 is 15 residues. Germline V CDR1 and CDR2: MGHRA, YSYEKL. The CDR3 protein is CASSQDSPSDYEQYF. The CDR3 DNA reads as TGCGCCAGCAGCCAAGATTCCCCTAGCGACTACGAGCAGTACTTC.

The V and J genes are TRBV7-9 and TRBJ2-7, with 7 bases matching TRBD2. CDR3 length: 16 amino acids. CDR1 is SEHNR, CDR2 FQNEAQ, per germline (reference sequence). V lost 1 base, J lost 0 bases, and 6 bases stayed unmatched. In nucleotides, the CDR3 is TGTGCCAGCAGCTTAGACCCAGCGGGATACTCCTACGAGCAGTACTTC. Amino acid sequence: CASSLDPAGYSYEQYF.

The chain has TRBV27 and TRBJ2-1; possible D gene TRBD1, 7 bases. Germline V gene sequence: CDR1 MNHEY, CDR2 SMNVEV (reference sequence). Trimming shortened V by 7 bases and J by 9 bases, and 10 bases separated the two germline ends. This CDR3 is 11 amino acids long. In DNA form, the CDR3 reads TGTGCCAGCACAGGGGGGACTGAGCAGTTCTTC. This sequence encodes CASTGGTEQFF.

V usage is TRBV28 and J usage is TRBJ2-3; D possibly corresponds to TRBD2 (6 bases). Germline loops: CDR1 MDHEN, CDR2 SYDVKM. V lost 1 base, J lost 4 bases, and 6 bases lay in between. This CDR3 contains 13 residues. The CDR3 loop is CASSLLAADTQYF. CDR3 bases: TGTGCCAGCAGTTTATTAGCGGCAGATACGCAGTATTTT.

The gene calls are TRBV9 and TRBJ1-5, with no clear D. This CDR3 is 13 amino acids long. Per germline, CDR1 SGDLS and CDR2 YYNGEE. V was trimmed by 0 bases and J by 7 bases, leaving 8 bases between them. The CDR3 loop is CASSVDGEQPQHF. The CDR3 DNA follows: TGTGCCAGCAGCGTAGACGGGGAACAGCCCCAGCATTTT.

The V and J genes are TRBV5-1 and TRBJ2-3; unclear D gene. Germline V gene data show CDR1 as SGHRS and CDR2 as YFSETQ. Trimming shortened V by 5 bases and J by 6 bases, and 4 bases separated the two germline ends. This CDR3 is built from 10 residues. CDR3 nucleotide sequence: TGCGCCAGCAGGGCGGATACGCAGTATTTT. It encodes CASRADTQYF.

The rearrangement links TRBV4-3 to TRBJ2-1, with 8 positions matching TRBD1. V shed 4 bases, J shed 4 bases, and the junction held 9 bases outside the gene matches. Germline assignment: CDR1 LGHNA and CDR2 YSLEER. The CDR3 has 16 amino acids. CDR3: CASSRGQGRAYNEQFF. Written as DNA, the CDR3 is TGCGCCAGCAGCCGCGGACAGGGCCGAGCGTACAATGAGCAGTTCTTC.

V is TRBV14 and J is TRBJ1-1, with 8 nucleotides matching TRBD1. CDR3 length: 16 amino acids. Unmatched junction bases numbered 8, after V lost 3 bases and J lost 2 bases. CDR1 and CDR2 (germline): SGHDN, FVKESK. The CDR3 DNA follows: TGTGCCAGCAGCCAGCCCTGGGACAGGCGAAACACTGAAGCTTTCTTT. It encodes CASSQPWDRRNTEAFF.

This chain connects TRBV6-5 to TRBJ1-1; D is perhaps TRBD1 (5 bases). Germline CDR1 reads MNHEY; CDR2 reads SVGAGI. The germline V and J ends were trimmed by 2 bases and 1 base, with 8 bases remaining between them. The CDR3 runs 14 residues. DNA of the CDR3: TGTGCCAGCAGTTACGGGACTTCGAACACTGAAGCTTTCTTT. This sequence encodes CASSYGTSNTEAFF.

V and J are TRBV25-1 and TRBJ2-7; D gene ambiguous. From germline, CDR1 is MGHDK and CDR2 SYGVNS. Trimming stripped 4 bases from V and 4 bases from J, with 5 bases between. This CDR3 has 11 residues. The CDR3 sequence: CASSAIYEQYF. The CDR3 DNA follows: TGTGCCAGCAGTGCAATATACGAGCAGTACTTC.